The 22 T cell receptor beta chains below come from one sample, sequenced in a study of blood T cell repertoires in COVID-19. TCRdb's table, derived via immunoSEQ multiplex PCR, lists solely in-frame clones and lacks some. The table includes 160,000 or so clones, 82% detected once. The sequencing input was peripheral blood. The receptors were gathered from a woman in her 70s with acute or convalescent COVID-19.

The chain is built from TRBV27 and TRBJ1-1, with 7 bases matching TRBD1. From germline, CDR1 is MNHEY and CDR2 SMNVEV (reference sequence). The CDR3 runs to 15 residues. The ends lost 5 bases at V and 1 base at J; junction bases unmatched: 7. CDR3 nucleotide sequence: TGTGCCAGCAGTCGAATACAGGGGCCGAACACTGAAGCTTTCTTT. This translates into CASSRIQGPNTEAFF.

The chain links TRBV27 to TRBJ1-3; 10 bases are shared with TRBD1. The CDR3 has 19 amino acids. The germline V gene encodes CDR1 MNHEY and CDR2 SMNVEV (reference sequence). The J segment lost 3 bases and the V segment lost 0 bases, leaving 11 bases of the junction unmatched. CDR3 amino acids: CASSLSGQGGFLGGNTIYF. The CDR3 nucleotides are TGTGCCAGCAGTTTATCCGGACAGGGGGGCTTTTTAGGTGGAAACACCATATATTTT.

The genes are TRBV29-1 and TRBJ1-1, with 7 bases identical to TRBD1. CDR3 size: 14 residues. V shed 2 bases, J shed 0 bases, and the junction held 3 bases outside the gene matches. Germline values: CDR1 SQVTM, CDR2 ANQGSEA. Written as DNA, the CDR3 is TGCAGCGTTGAATCGACAGGGATGAACACTGAAGCTTTCTTT. Translated: CSVESTGMNTEAFF.

The chain joins TRBV11-2 to TRBJ2-7; 8 nucleotides line up with TRBD2. V trimming: 5 bases; J trimming: 3 bases; junction bases outside the gene matches: 9. CDR1 is SGHAT and CDR2 is FQNNGV in the germline V gene. The CDR3 runs to 15 residues. CDR3 DNA sequence: TGTGCCAGCAGCGTACTGGCGGGGGGTTACTACGAGCAGTACTTC. Its protein is CASSVLAGGYYEQYF.

The V and J genes are TRBV2 and TRBJ1-1; D might be TRBD1 (5 bases). The germline gives CDR1 SNHLY, CDR2 FYNNEI. CDR3 length: 14 residues. Trimming shortened V by 2 bases and J by 9 bases, and 16 bases separated the two germline ends. DNA of the CDR3: TGTGCCAGCAGTGAATCACCTGGGGGGAGTCAAGCTTTCTTT. Its translation: CASSESPGGSQAFF.

The V gene is TRBV19, the J gene TRBJ2-3, with a tentative D call TRBD2 (6 bases). The CDR3 consists of 15 residues. Germline V gene data show CDR1 as LNHDA and CDR2 as SQIVND (reference sequence). V was pared by 7 bases and J by 0 bases, with 14 bases between. The CDR3 sequence: CASTWRGDSTDTQYF. CDR3 in DNA: TGTGCCAGTACCTGGAGGGGAGATAGCACAGATACGCAGTATTTT. Supplemented by reference TRBV19 and TRBJ2-3, the full variable domain reads DGGITQSPKYLFRKEGQNVTLSCEQNLNHDAMYWYRQDPGQGLRLIYYSQIVNDFQKGDIAEGYSVSREKKESFPLTVTSAQKNPTAFYLCASTWRGDSTDTQYFGPGTRLTVL.

The V gene is TRBV19, the J gene TRBJ2-1; 8 bases fit TRBD1. The CDR3 consists of 18 residues. After removal of 5 bases from V and 2 bases from J, the junction contained 14 bases not matched to a gene. The V gene's germline CDR1 is LNHDA and CDR2 SQIVND (reference sequence). CDR3 nucleotide sequence: TGTGCCAGTAGTCCCCGGACAGGGAAGGGGCAAGCCTACAATGAGCAGTTCTTC. Translating it yields CASSPRTGKGQAYNEQFF.

The chain recombines TRBV9 with TRBJ1-2, with 8 bases identical to TRBD1. Germline-derived CDR1 and CDR2 are SGDLS and YYNGEE. CDR3 length equals 14 residues. V lost 4 bases to trimming and J lost 4 bases; unmatched junction nucleotides: 6. CDR3 nucleotides: TGTGCCAGCAGCCCCCGACAGGGGACCTATGGCTACACCTTC. As protein: CASSPRQGTYGYTF.

The chain has TRBV30 and TRBJ2-3; 9 nucleotides align to TRBD1. This CDR3 is 16 amino acids long. V trimming: 0 bases; J trimming: 2 bases; junction bases outside the gene matches: 6. The germline V gene encodes CDR1 GTSNPN and CDR2 SVGIG (reference sequence). CDR3 in amino acids: CAWSVLGQGFTDTQYF. The CDR3 DNA follows: TGTGCCTGGAGTGTACTGGGACAGGGCTTCACAGATACGCAGTATTTT. The full variable domain, rest sourced from reference TRBV30 and TRBJ2-3, is SQTIHQWPATLVQPVGSPLSLECTVEGTSNPNLYWYRQAAGRGLQLLFYSVGIGQISSEVPQNLSASRPQDRQFILSSKKLLLSDSGFYLCAWSVLGQGFTDTQYFGPGTRLTVL.

V and J are TRBV6-1 and TRBJ2-3; D gene uncertain. The ends were cut back, 2 bases at V and 4 bases at J, with 10 bases in the middle. The CDR3 runs 14 residues. The V gene's germline CDR1 is MNHNS and CDR2 SASEGT. The CDR3: CASSEMGFADTQYF. The CDR3 DNA reads as TGTGCCAGCAGTGAAATGGGCTTTGCAGATACGCAGTATTTT.

The chain carries TRBV18 and TRBJ1-5; D is ambiguous. This CDR3 contains 15 residues. Germline CDR1 is KGHSH and CDR2 is LQKENI. Trimming removed 3 bases at V and 1 base at J, with 10 bases between. The CDR3 spells CASSPQAWSNQPQHF. As DNA, the CDR3 is TGTGCCAGCTCACCTCAGGCCTGGAGCAATCAGCCCCAGCATTTT.

Only a few counts were recorded for this clone. This chain connects TRBV2 to TRBJ1-1, with 8 bases identical to TRBD1. The CDR3 extends over 17 amino acids. The ends lost 5 bases at V and 3 bases at J; junction bases unmatched: 14. Germline CDR1 and CDR2: SNHLY and FYNNEI. The CDR3 sequence: CASSLGRGRAVDTEAFF. DNA for the CDR3: TGTGCCAGCAGTTTAGGCAGGGGGCGTGCGGTGGACACTGAAGCTTTCTTT.

The chain uses TRBV7-9 and TRBJ2-7, with 7 bases lining up with TRBD1. The junction had 8 bases not matched to a gene; V was cut back by 5 bases and J by 1 base. CDR1 SEHNR and CDR2 FQNEAQ come from the germline V gene (reference sequence). CDR3 length: 15 residues. The CDR3 region is CASSPPGQYSYEQYF. CDR3 bases: TGTGCCAGCAGCCCCCCGGGACAGTATTCCTACGAGCAGTACTTC.

This rearrangement joins TRBV2 to TRBJ2-1; 9 bases agree with TRBD2. The CDR3 loop spans 15 amino acids. V lost 5 bases and J lost 3; bases outside the gene matches: 5. CDR1 SNHLY and CDR2 FYNNEI come from the germline V gene. The CDR3 DNA sequence: TGTGCCAGCAGTCGGACTAGCGTGGTCTACAATGAGCAGTTCTTC. It codes for CASSRTSVVYNEQFF.

The rearrangement uses TRBV27 and TRBJ1-6; the D is unclear. The V gene's germline CDR1 is MNHEY and CDR2 SMNVEV (reference sequence). V lost 2 bases to trimming and J lost 5 bases, with 10 bases between them. This CDR3 region has 15 residues. Written as DNA, the CDR3 is TGTGCCAGCAGTTTACTCGGAGTCAATAATTCACCCCTCCACTTT. Its translation is CASSLLGVNNSPLHF.

The CDR3 DNA is TGTGCCAGCAGAGCAGGGTATCGCAATCAGCCCCAGCATTTT. Its translation: CASRAGYRNQPQHF. The V call is TRBV28, the J call TRBJ1-5; tentative D call: TRBD1 (5 bases). This CDR3 contains 14 residues. CDR1 is MDHEN and CDR2 is SYDVKM in the germline V gene. Trimming removed 6 bases from V and 2 bases from J, with 11 bases in between.

The rearrangement links TRBV11-2 to TRBJ1-1; 7 nucleotides agree with TRBD1. Germline CDR1 and CDR2: SGHAT and FQNNGV. The V gene end was trimmed by 5 bases and the J gene end by 5 bases; junction bases not matched to a gene: 8. The length of the CDR3 is 14 residues. The CDR3 reads CASSGQVGQTEAFF. CDR3 coding DNA: TGTGCCAGCAGCGGACAGGTCGGACAGACTGAAGCTTTCTTT. Filled out from reference TRBV11-2 and TRBJ1-1, the complete variable domain reads EAGVAQSPRYKIIEKRQSVAFWCNPISGHATLYWYQQILGQGPKLLIQFQNNGVVDDSQLPKDRFSAERLKGVDSTLKIQPAKLEDSAVYLCASSGQVGQTEAFFGQGTRLTVV.

This rearrangement joins TRBV19 to TRBJ1-4; 8 nucleotides align to TRBD1. Trimming at V came to 7 bases and at J to 3 bases, leaving 10 bases not matched to a gene. The germline V gene has CDR1 LNHDA and CDR2 SQIVND (reference sequence). This CDR3 has 16 amino acids. The CDR3 region has the DNA TGTGCCAGTACTTCCAGGGGGCATCGCGCTAATGAAAAACTGTTTTTT. Translating gives CASTSRGHRANEKLFF.

The chain is built from TRBV29-1 and TRBJ1-2; tentative D call: TRBD1 (5 bases). Germline V lookup: CDR1 SQVTM, CDR2 ANQGSEA. V was pared by 7 bases and J by 8 bases, with 20 bases between. CDR3 length: 13 residues. CDR3 in amino acids: CSGFFGEYRGYTF. CDR3 DNA sequence: TGCAGCGGATTTTTTGGCGAGTACAGGGGCTACACCTTC.

The chain links TRBV19 to TRBJ2-3, with 8 bases matching TRBD2. Germline CDR1 reads LNHDA; CDR2 reads SQIVND (reference sequence). The V gene end was trimmed by 2 bases and the J gene end by 2 bases; junction bases not matched to a gene: 3. CDR3 length: 15 residues. The CDR3 DNA reads as TGTGCCAGTAGTATAAAGGGACTAGTCACAGATACGCAGTATTTT. Its protein is CASSIKGLVTDTQYF.

The V gene is TRBV7-9, the J gene TRBJ2-5; 7 nucleotides line up with TRBD2. Losses at the gene ends were 3 bases for V and 2 bases for J; bases not matched to a gene: 3. The length of the CDR3 is 14 residues. The germline gives CDR1 SEHNR, CDR2 FQNEAQ (reference sequence). The CDR3 spells CASSFLADQETQYF. CDR3 sequence (DNA): TGTGCCAGCAGCTTCCTAGCGGATCAAGAGACCCAGTACTTC.

The V and J genes are TRBV5-1 and TRBJ1-3; D remains unclear. The CDR3 is 13 amino acids. Looked up from germline, CDR1 is SGHRS and CDR2 is YFSETQ. V gave up 0 bases and J gave up 4 bases, with 5 bases separating them. Here the CDR3 reads CASSLGHGNTIYF. The CDR3 DNA follows: TGCGCCAGCAGCTTGGGACACGGAAACACCATATATTTT.